The 21 T cell receptor beta chains below all came from one sample that was sequenced in a study of cytomegalovirus exposure and HLA in healthy donors. Sequenced by immunoSEQ multiplex PCR; TCRdb stores in-frame clones only, minus some. The table includes 82,000 or so clones, around 94% detected once. The sample consisted of PBMCs. These receptors came from a man aged 18 to 29 in good health and CMV-seronegative.

This sequence joins TRBV12-5 and TRBJ1-1; 10 bases agree with TRBD1. The CDR3 runs 16 residues. With 5 bases clipped from V and 1 base from J, the junction kept 7 bases outside the gene matches. Germline V CDR1 and CDR2: LGHNT, FRNRAP. The CDR3 spells CASGGTRDRGNTEAFF. The CDR3 bases are TGTGCTAGTGGTGGAACCCGGGACAGGGGGAACACTGAAGCTTTCTTT.

The CDR3 spells CASSTTRDTGELFF. The CDR3 bases are TGTGCCAGTAGTACAACTCGCGACACCGGGGAGCTGTTTTTT. The V call is TRBV19, the J call TRBJ2-2; D remains unclear. V dropped 4 bases and J dropped 3 bases, with 9 bases sitting between them. This CDR3 comprises 14 residues. Germline loops: CDR1 LNHDA, CDR2 SQIVND (reference sequence).

CDR3 bases: TGCGCCAGCAGCCTGACAGGCTTCACAGATACGCAGTATTTT. This translates into CASSLTGFTDTQYF. V usage is TRBV4-1 and J usage is TRBJ2-3; the D gene is possibly TRBD1 (6 bases). The germline V gene has CDR1 MGHRA and CDR2 YSYEKL. There are 14 residues in the CDR3. Between the trimmed V and J ends, which lost 4 bases and 2 bases, there was a span of 10 bases.

The rearrangement joins TRBV7-3 to TRBJ2-6, with 7 positions matching TRBD1. The CDR3 covers 17 residues. Germline loops: CDR1 SGHTA, CDR2 FQGTGA. J gave up 0 bases and V 0 bases, and 2 bases lay outside the gene matches. The CDR3 nucleotides are TGTGCCAGCAGCTTAACGGGGACAGACTCTGGGGCCAACGTCCTGACTTTC. Protein sequence: CASSLTGTDSGANVLTF.

CDR3: CASSPPGTSQTGRTQYF. The CDR3 DNA reads as TGTGCCAGCTCCCCTCCCGGGACTAGCCAAACGGGTCGGACCCAGTACTTC. The genes are TRBV18 and TRBJ2-5; 9 nucleotides line up with TRBD2. Trimming removed 6 bases from V and 7 bases from J; junction bases left unmatched: 18. The CDR3 covers 17 residues. The germline V gene has CDR1 KGHSH and CDR2 LQKENI.

The chain employs TRBV5-1 and TRBJ2-2, with D possibly matching TRBD2 (5 bases). CDR3 length: 18 residues. Trimming left V 1 base short and J 4 bases short, with 20 bases between. Germline V lookup: CDR1 SGHRS, CDR2 YFSETQ. For the CDR3, the DNA is TGCGCCAGCAGCTTGTTTAGCGCAAAGCGATCAGGCACCGGGGAGCTGTTTTTT. This encodes CASSLFSAKRSGTGELFF.

V and J are TRBV7-9 and TRBJ2-7; no definite D call. This CDR3 has 15 residues. The germline CDR1 and CDR2 sequences are SEHNR and FQNEAQ (reference sequence). V lost 4 bases and J lost 3, with 16 bases in between. The CDR3 loop is CASSSNRPRSYEQYF. The CDR3 region has the DNA TGTGCCAGCAGCTCGAACAGACCGAGAAGCTACGAGCAGTACTTC.

J is TRBJ2-1 and V is TRBV9, with D maybe TRBD2 (5 bases). The CDR3 runs 16 residues. In germline, CDR1 is SGDLS, CDR2 YYNGEE. The V end was cut by 0 bases, the J end by 0 bases, with 10 bases between. CDR3 sequence: CASSVGTLASYNEQFF. CDR3 DNA: TGTGCCAGCAGCGTAGGGACTCTCGCCTCCTACAATGAGCAGTTCTTC.

The chain carries TRBV6-1 and TRBJ2-2; 10 positions agree with TRBD1. The CDR3 totals 15 residues. CDR1 MNHNS and CDR2 SASEGT come from the germline V gene. After removal of 6 bases from V and 7 bases from J, the junction contained 8 bases not matched to a gene. DNA for the CDR3: TGTGCCAGCAGCGAAAGACAGGGGGCGGGCGGGGAGCTGTTTTTT. Protein: CASSERQGAGGELFF.

The rearrangement uses TRBV4-3 and TRBJ2-7; D gene unclear. Trimming shortened V by 0 bases and J by 3 bases, and 12 bases separated the two germline ends. Germline V gives CDR1 LGHNA, CDR2 YSLEER. CDR3 length: 15 residues. The DNA for the CDR3 is TGCGCCAGCAGCCAAGATAGCTCCCGGTACTACGAGCAGTACTTC. Translating gives CASSQDSSRYYEQYF.

This clone was found once. This sequence joins TRBV6-5 and TRBJ2-7; D not certain. This CDR3 has 13 residues. V was shortened by 5 bases and J by 1 base, with 9 bases between the two germline ends. Germline CDR1 MNHEY, CDR2 SVGAGI. CDR3 sequence reads: CASSRTVSYEQYF. CDR3 bases: TGTGCCAGCAGTCGTACAGTTTCCTACGAGCAGTACTTC.

This CDR3 reads CATSRATGASEKLFF. The CDR3 DNA reads as TGTGCCACCAGCAGGGCCACAGGGGCGAGCGAAAAACTGTTTTTT. The rearrangement uses TRBV15 and TRBJ1-4, with TRBD1 matching over 7 bases. The CDR3 has 15 residues. Per the germline V gene, CDR1 is LNHNV and CDR2 is YYDKDF (reference sequence). V was clipped by 3 bases and J by 8 bases; unmatched bases: 9.

The genes are TRBV7-9 and TRBJ1-1, with a weak D call TRBD1 (5 bases). Per the germline V gene, CDR1 is SEHNR and CDR2 is FQNEAQ (reference sequence). Trimming cost V 6 bases and J 3 bases, with 11 bases left between them. The CDR3 has 13 residues. The CDR3 bases are TGTGCCAGCAGGACTGGGGGGGACACTGAAGCTTTCTTT. This gives the protein CASRTGGDTEAFF. Supplemented by reference TRBV7-9 and TRBJ1-1, the full variable domain reads DTGVSQNPRHKITKRGQNVTFRCDPISEHNRLYWYRQTLGQGPEFLTYFQNEAQLEKSRLLSDRFSAERPKGSFSTLEIQRTEQGDSAMYLCASRTGGDTEAFFGQGTRLTVV.

This clone is a singleton in its sample. The V and J genes are TRBV19 and TRBJ1-1; no clear D. This CDR3 has 14 residues. Germline lookup yields CDR1 LNHDA and CDR2 SQIVND (reference sequence). The V and J ends lost 7 bases and 12 bases respectively, with 24 bases between them. CDR3 protein: CASTTPIFQFETFF. CDR3 sequence (DNA): TGTGCCAGTACGACACCTATCTTCCAGTTCGAAACTTTCTTT.

J is TRBJ1-3 and V is TRBV2, with D uncertain. The CDR3 contains 13 residues. Germline V gives CDR1 SNHLY, CDR2 FYNNEI. Trimming removed 4 bases at V and 3 bases at J, with 7 bases between. CDR3 nucleotides: TGTGCCAGCAGTGCAGGCCTTGGAAACACCATATATTTT. This sequence encodes CASSAGLGNTIYF.

The genes are TRBV13 and TRBJ2-3, with D maybe TRBD2 (6 bases). Germline CDR1 and CDR2: PRHDT and FYEKMQ (reference sequence). Trimming took off 0 bases at V and 2 bases at J, with 12 bases between the two ends. CDR3 length equals 16 residues. CDR3 in DNA: TGTGCCAGCAGCTTAGGCGGGGGAGGTTTCACAGATACGCAGTATTTT. It translates to CASSLGGGGFTDTQYF.

The CDR3 nucleotides are TGTGCCAGCAGCTGGAACAGAGATCAGCCCCAGCATTTT. Protein: CASSWNRDQPQHF. The chain couples TRBV11-1 to TRBJ1-5; D unclear. Germline V gene sequence: CDR1 SGHAT, CDR2 FQDESV (reference sequence). Trimming removed 4 bases from V and 5 bases from J, with 9 bases in between. The CDR3 length is 13 residues.

The rearrangement uses TRBV11-2 and TRBJ2-3; 10 bases are shared with TRBD2. V lost 3 bases to trimming and J lost 4 bases; unmatched junction nucleotides: 4. Germline V gene lookup returns CDR1 SGHAT and CDR2 FQNNGV. The CDR3 covers 15 residues. In DNA, the CDR3 is TGTGCCAGCAGCTTCCTAGCGGGAGAAGCAGATACGCAGTATTTT. Translation: CASSFLAGEADTQYF.

This clone showed up just once. The rearrangement uses TRBV23-1 and TRBJ2-7, with a tentative D call TRBD2 (6 bases). TRBV23-1 carries the ORF label, with uncertain function. V lost 4 bases, J lost 5 bases, and 15 bases lay in between. The CDR3 runs 14 residues. CDR3 amino acids: CASSPHPTRNEQYF. DNA of the CDR3: TGCGCCAGCAGTCCCCACCCGACTAGGAACGAGCAGTACTTC.

This sequence joins TRBV7-9 and TRBJ2-2; 7 positions agree with TRBD2. The germline CDR1 and CDR2 sequences are SEHNR and FQNEAQ (reference sequence). V lost 1 base, J lost 3 bases, and 8 bases stayed unmatched. This CDR3 comprises 17 residues. CDR3 nucleotides: TGTGCCAGCAGCTTAGAAGCGGGACTACACCACACCGGGGAGCTGTTTTTT. Protein sequence: CASSLEAGLHHTGELFF.

This chain connects TRBV10-1 to TRBJ2-7; 8 bases line up with TRBD1. V shed 5 bases and J 0 bases; nucleotides not matched to a gene: 15. The CDR3 has 18 residues. Germline CDR1 is WNHNN and CDR2 is SYGVQD (reference sequence). CDR3 bases: TGCGCCAGCAGTTACCGGGACAGGAAAAAGACGAGCTCCTACGAGCAGTACTTC. It codes for CASSYRDRKKTSSYEQYF.